The T cell receptor (beta chain) described here comes from a study of monozygotic twins with cystic fibrosis. A word on this clone: What it binds is not known.

TCRdb keeps only in-frame clones here, not all; method: immunoSEQ multiplex PCR. The sample holds 14,000 to 15,000 clones, about 85% seen once. Regarding the study as a whole: The repertoire was suggested to be naive-dominated, clonality median around 0.0093. V usage most resembled the co-twin in 13 of 16 pairs.

Material: blood. The clonotype originates from a boy aged 10-17 years with cystic fibrosis.

CDR3 amino acids: CASSYTSGTRSYNEQFF. DNA of the CDR3: TGTGCCAGCAGCTATACTTCCGGGACTAGAAGCTACAATGAGCAGTTCTTC. The chain combines TRBV11-3 with TRBJ2-1, with TRBD2 matching over 8 bases. The germline V gene encodes CDR1 SGHNT and CDR2 YENEEA. The CDR3 is 17 amino acids. Trimming removed 4 bases from V and 3 bases from J; junction bases left unmatched: 11. Full variable domain (remainder filled in from reference TRBV11-3 and TRBJ2-1): EAGVVQSPRYKIIEKKQPVAFWCNPISGHNTLYWYLQNLGQGPELLIRYENEEAVDDSQLPKDRFSAERLKGVDSTLKIQPAELGDSAVYLCASSYTSGTRSYNEQFFGPGTRLTVL.